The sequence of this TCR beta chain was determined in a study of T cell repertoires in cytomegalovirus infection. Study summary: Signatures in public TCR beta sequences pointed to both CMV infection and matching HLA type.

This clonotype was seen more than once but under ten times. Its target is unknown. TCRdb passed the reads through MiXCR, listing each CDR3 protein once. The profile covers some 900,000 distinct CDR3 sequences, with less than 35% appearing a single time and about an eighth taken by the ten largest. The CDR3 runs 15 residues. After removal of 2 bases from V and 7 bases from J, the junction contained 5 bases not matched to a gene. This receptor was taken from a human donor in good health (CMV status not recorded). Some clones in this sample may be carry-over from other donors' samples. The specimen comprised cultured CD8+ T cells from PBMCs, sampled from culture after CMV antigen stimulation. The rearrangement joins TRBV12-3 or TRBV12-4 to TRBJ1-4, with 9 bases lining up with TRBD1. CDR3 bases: TGTGCCAGCAGTTTATCGGACAGGGGCTTTGAAAAACTGTTTTTT. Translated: CASSLSDRGFEKLFF.